Detailed here is one TCR beta chain. What it binds is not known. The same CDR3 can be traced to other DNA sequences in this sample. Subsets obtained from CD4+ cells comprised CD45RA+ naive and CD45RA-negative memory cells. Trimming removed 1 base at V and 4 bases at J, with 7 bases between. Germline V CDR1 and CDR2: KGHSH, LQKENI. The CDR3 spans 14 residues. The entry originates in a study of shared clonotypes between healthy human individuals. Whole-study context: With ages of 18 to 49, the donors were two women and three men. General study points: When compared with the clonotypes that were shared by all four sorted-subset donors, the non-shared clonotypes turned out to have lower generation probabilities. Sorted-subset samples were not fully sequenced, rarefaction indicated.

Using immunoSEQ multiplex PCR, the repertoire was profiled, and TCRdb retains in-frame clones only, with some absent. The sample contains some 2,500,000 clones, 80% to 95% of which appear only once. The sample was naive CD4+ T cells from PBMCs. Subset in this sample: CD45RA+ positively selected. The sequence was collected from a man in his late teens or twenties in good health. Some clones in this sample may be carry-over from other donors' samples. The chain employs TRBV18 and TRBJ2-2; TRBD1 might be the D (5 bases). As DNA, the CDR3 is TGTGCCAGCTCACCACGCCAGGGCACCGGGGAGCTGTTTTTT. Its protein product is CASSPRQGTGELFF.